These 21 T cell receptor beta chains were all obtained from the same sample, sequenced in a study of T cells in Graves' hyperthyroidism and ophthalmopathy. Regions amplified from RNA transcripts were the TCR beta CDR3 regions. The HTBI set primed first-round TCR CDR3 RT-PCR. TCRdb redid the calling of the multiplex PCR reads with MiXCR, one entry per CDR3 protein. The data hold hundreds of thousands of distinct CDR3 sequences, with approximately 15% observed a single time. Sequenced input: blood. The source of these receptors is a man aged 18-30 years with Graves' ophthalmopathy.

This clonotype was observed a few times. The J gene is TRBJ1-2, the V gene TRBV5-1, with D possibly TRBD1 on 6 matching bases. The CDR3 is made up of 13 amino acids. CDR1 SGHRS and CDR2 YFSETQ come from the germline V gene. V shed 7 bases and J shed 7 bases, with 17 bases lying between them. The CDR3 coding sequence is TGCGCCAGCGGCTCTACAGGGTCCTCTGGCTACACCTTC. Its protein is CASGSTGSSGYTF.

In its sample, this clonotype was seen many times. The chain couples TRBV20-1 to TRBJ2-7, with D perhaps TRBD1 (5 bases). Germline V gene data show CDR1 as DFQATT and CDR2 as SNEGSKA (reference sequence). CDR3 length equals 12 residues. V was cut by 6 bases and J by 1 base, with 10 bases left in between. The CDR3 reads CSASDISYEQYF. The CDR3 region has the DNA TGCAGTGCGTCGGACATTTCCTACGAGCAGTACTTC.

The chain carries TRBV29-1 and TRBJ2-7, with 9 bases matching TRBD2. V lost 5 bases and J lost 0; bases outside the gene matches: 5. The CDR3 is made up of 14 amino acids. Germline CDR1 and CDR2: SQVTM and ANQGSEA. The CDR3 is CSVLGGRASYEQYF. The CDR3 DNA sequence: TGCAGCGTTTTGGGCGGGAGGGCCTCCTACGAGCAGTACTTC.

In its sample, this clonotype was seen many times. The J gene is TRBJ2-3, the V gene TRBV29-1; TRBD2 matches at 8 bases. There are 14 residues in the CDR3. Germline CDR1 is SQVTM and CDR2 is ANQGSEA. The ends lost 3 bases at V and 4 bases at J; junction bases unmatched: 6. The CDR3 bases are TGCAGCGTTGATCGGGGGGGGACCGCAGATACGCAGTATTTT. Protein sequence: CSVDRGGTADTQYF.

In this sample, this clonotype turned up many times. The V gene is TRBV5-1, the J gene TRBJ1-1; no clear D. V was clipped by 5 bases and J by 3 bases, with 11 bases between them. Germline loops: CDR1 SGHRS, CDR2 YFSETQ. This CDR3 contains 13 residues. This chain's CDR3 is CASSWTSDTEAFF. In nucleotides, the CDR3 is TGCGCCAGCAGTTGGACGTCGGACACTGAAGCTTTCTTT.

This clonotype was seen many times. J is TRBJ2-7 and V is TRBV5-1, with TRBD2 identical over 7 bases. The V gene end was trimmed by 2 bases and the J gene end by 2 bases; junction bases not matched to a gene: 4. This CDR3 has 14 amino acids. CDR1 is SGHRS, CDR2 YFSETQ, per germline. This CDR3 is CASSFEGGPYEQYF. DNA for the CDR3: TGCGCCAGCAGCTTCGAGGGAGGGCCCTACGAGCAGTACTTC. Looking up the rest from reference TRBV5-1 and TRBJ2-7 gives the full variable domain: KAGVTQTPRYLIKTRGQQVTLSCSPISGHRSVSWYQQTPGQGLQFLFEYFSETQRNKGNFPGRFSGRQFSNSRSEMNVSTLELGDSALYLCASSFEGGPYEQYFGPGTRLTVT.

In its sample, this clonotype was seen many times. The chain has TRBV11-3 and TRBJ2-1, with TRBD2 matching 9 bases. Germline trimming cut 0 bases from V and 12 bases from J; bases unmatched to any gene: 3. This CDR3 has 13 amino acids. The germline V gene encodes CDR1 SGHNT and CDR2 YENEEA. The CDR3 protein is CASSLELAGGQFF. The DNA for the CDR3 is TGTGCCAGCAGCTTAGAACTAGCGGGCGGGCAGTTCTTC.

This clonotype was recorded at least ten times. The chain combines TRBV7-9 with TRBJ2-3; D ambiguous. Deletions cut 7 bases from V and 0 bases from J, with 11 bases between. Germline V gene sequence: CDR1 SEHNR, CDR2 FQNEAQ (reference sequence). The CDR3 loop spans 14 amino acids. In DNA form, the CDR3 reads TGTGCCAGCAAAACGGCGGCCAGCACAGATACGCAGTATTTT. Protein: CASKTAASTDTQYF.

This clonotype occurred many times. The J gene is TRBJ1-5, the V gene TRBV10-3; 7 bases line up with TRBD1. V lost 0 bases to trimming and J lost 1 base; unmatched junction nucleotides: 3. This CDR3 contains 16 residues. The germline V gene has CDR1 ENHRY and CDR2 SYGVKD. The chain's CDR3 is CAISESGRGSNQPQHF. DNA of the CDR3: TGTGCCATCAGTGAGTCGGGCAGGGGGAGCAATCAGCCCCAGCATTTT.

Concerning this clonotype itself: This may come from a read error, since a much larger clone is one base off. The CDR3 loop is CASRSRGSPYNEQFF. The CDR3 coding sequence is TGCGCCAGCCGATCTAGGGGAAGCCCCTACAATGAGCAGTTCTTC. The chain couples TRBV5-1 to TRBJ2-1; tentative D call: TRBD1 (5 bases). V was clipped by 7 bases and J by 2 bases, with 16 bases between them. This CDR3 has 15 amino acids. Germline V CDR1 and CDR2: SGHRS, YFSETQ.

The V gene is TRBV6-2 or TRBV6-3, the J gene TRBJ2-1; 9 nucleotides line up with TRBD2. The CDR3 is 17 residues long. The V gene's germline CDR1 is MNHEY and CDR2 SVGEGT. The trim removed 0 bases at V and 3 bases at J, leaving 6 bases unmatched. The CDR3 sequence: CASSYSMAGGIYNEQFF. The CDR3 bases are TGTGCCAGCAGTTACTCGATGGCGGGAGGGATCTACAATGAGCAGTTCTTC.

In this sample, this clonotype turned up many times. This sequence joins TRBV11-3 and TRBJ2-1; TRBD2 agrees at 15 bases. The germline V gene encodes CDR1 SGHNT and CDR2 YENEEA. V lost 5 bases, J lost 4 bases, and 9 bases stayed unmatched. The CDR3 length is 18 residues. The CDR3 loop reads CASSGRTSGGAVYNEQFF. Written as DNA, the CDR3 is TGTGCCAGCAGCGGAAGGACTAGCGGGGGGGCCGTTTACAATGAGCAGTTCTTC. Combining the CDR3 with reference TRBV11-3 and TRBJ2-1 gives the whole variable domain EAGVVQSPRYKIIEKKQPVAFWCNPISGHNTLYWYLQNLGQGPELLIRYENEEAVDDSQLPKDRFSAERLKGVDSTLKIQPAELGDSAVYLCASSGRTSGGAVYNEQFFGPGTRLTVL.

Notes on this clonotype: With a much larger clone just one base away, this may be a read error. The chain carries TRBV12-3 or TRBV12-4 and TRBJ2-1, with 7 bases aligning to TRBD2. The V and J ends lost 3 bases and 3 bases, in that order; junction bases with no gene match: 5. The CDR3 is made up of 15 amino acids. The CDR3 DNA sequence: TGTGCCAGCAGTTTTCATGCGGGGGTCTACAATGAGCAGTTCTTC. As protein: CASSFHAGVYNEQFF.

This clonotype appeared many times. The J gene is TRBJ2-5, the V gene TRBV7-9; D not certain. V was cut by 1 base and J by 0 bases, with 6 bases left in between. The germline CDR1 and CDR2 sequences are SEHNR and FQNEAQ (reference sequence). CDR3 length: 14 amino acids. The CDR3 loop reads CASSLVSNQETQYF. CDR3 bases: TGTGCCAGCAGCTTAGTTAGCAACCAAGAGACCCAGTACTTC.

Comment on this clonotype: This could be a read error, since a much larger clone is one nucleotide away. The chain is built from TRBV27 and TRBJ2-7; D perhaps matches TRBD1 (7 bases). The CDR3 is 15 residues long. The V end lost 2 bases, the J end lost 5 bases, and 16 bases lay between the germline ends. Germline values: CDR1 MNHEY, CDR2 SMNVEV (reference sequence). As DNA, the CDR3 is TGTGCCAGCAGTTTACGACAGGGAACGGGAGACGAGCAGTACTTC. Protein: CASSLRQGTGDEQYF.

About this clonotype itself: This may be a read error, as it is one base from a much larger clone. The chain is built from TRBV30 and TRBJ2-5; D is ambiguous. Germline CDR1 is GTSNPN and CDR2 is SVGIG (reference sequence). This CDR3 spans 12 amino acids. CDR3 sequence reads: CAWSRPQETQCF. The CDR3 DNA is TGTGCCTGGAGTCGCCCCCAAGAGACCCAGTGCTTC.

This clonotype was seen ten or more times. In nucleotides, the CDR3 is TGTGCCAGCAGTTTTTCTCAGGCCGTCTATGGCTACACCTTC. Encoded protein: CASSFSQAVYGYTF. The chain is built from TRBV12-3 or TRBV12-4 and TRBJ1-2; D ambiguous. The CDR3 totals 14 residues. Between the trimmed V and J ends, which lost 3 bases and 4 bases, there was a span of 12 bases.

V and J are TRBV30 and TRBJ1-5, with 12 bases matching TRBD1. The CDR3 spans 15 residues. CDR1 is GTSNPN and CDR2 is SVGIG in the germline V gene (reference sequence). With 4 bases clipped from V and 6 bases from J, the junction kept 7 bases outside the gene matches. Here the CDR3 DNA reads TGTGCCTGGACTCGGGACAGGGGGCGTTCTCAGCCCCAGCATTTT. Translation: CAWTRDRGRSQPQHF. Drawing the rest from reference TRBV30 and TRBJ1-5, the complete variable domain is SQTIHQWPATLVQPVGSPLSLECTVEGTSNPNLYWYRQAAGRGLQLLFYSVGIGQISSEVPQNLSASRPQDRQFILSSKKLLLSDSGFYLCAWTRDRGRSQPQHFGDGTRLSIL.

Of note for this clonotype: A much larger clone differs by one base, so this may be a read error. The chain links TRBV29-1 to TRBJ1-1; D is possibly TRBD1 (6 bases). Trimming shortened V by 7 bases and J by 0 bases, and 9 bases separated the two germline ends. CDR1 SQVTM and CDR2 ANQGSEA come from the germline V gene. This CDR3 has 12 residues. CDR3 amino acids: CSGRQVNTEAFF. In DNA form, the CDR3 reads TGCAGCGGCAGACAGGTGAACACTGAAGCTTTCTTT. Complete variable domain (other parts from reference TRBV29-1 and TRBJ1-1): SAVISQKPSRDICQRGTSLTIQCQVDSQVTMMFWYRQQPGQSLTLIATANQGSEATYESGFVIDKFPISRPNLTFSTLTVSNMSPEDSSIYLCSGRQVNTEAFFGQGTRLTVV.

The chain recombines TRBV27 with TRBJ1-6; D not certain. The CDR3 is 15 amino acids. Trimming took off 3 bases at V and 8 bases at J, with 14 bases between the two ends. CDR1 and CDR2 (germline): MNHEY, SMNVEV (reference sequence). The CDR3 coding sequence is TGTGCCAGCAGTTTTAAGGGTCCGGGGTATTCACCCCTCCACTTT. It codes for CASSFKGPGYSPLHF.

V gene TRBV18 combines with J gene TRBJ2-5; the match to TRBD2 covers 8 bases. J lost 0 bases, V lost 3 bases, and 9 bases had no gene match. This CDR3 is built from 17 residues. Germline CDR1 reads KGHSH; CDR2 reads LQKENI. As DNA, the CDR3 is TGTGCCAGCTCACCCAGGAAAGCGGGGGTGTACCAAGAGACCCAGTACTTC. As protein: CASSPRKAGVYQETQYF.